This T cell receptor beta chain was recovered during a study of PD-L1 blockade in urothelial cancer. Across the study: Blood underwent analysis 3 weeks (second dose) and 6 weeks after treatment began.

Germline values: CDR1 MDHEN, CDR2 SYDVKM. The ends lost 6 bases at V and 6 bases at J; junction bases unmatched: 8. The CDR3 is 13 residues long. The assay was immunoSEQ multiplex PCR, and TCRdb's table has in-frame clones only and misses some. The table records over 75,000 clones, roughly 90% of them present only once. Time point defined: pretreatment peripheral blood. The V call is TRBV28, the J call TRBJ2-7, with 7 nucleotides matching TRBD1. The sequencing used PBMCs, collected around atezolizumab (anti-PD-L1) treatment. This clonotype was sampled from an elderly woman with urothelial cancer. Written as DNA, the CDR3 is TGTGCCAGCAGCCGGGTGACAGGGCGCGAGCAGTACTTC. Protein: CASSRVTGREQYF.